The clone carrying this T cell receptor (beta chain) was seen at least ten times. The data stem from a study of blood T cell repertoires in COVID-19. For the study at large: Samples came from the United States, Italy and Spain, spanning acute and convalescent COVID-19. Nucleic acid was either cDNA or gDNA, and it came from T cells, B-cell-depleted T cells, or PBMCs.

Germline V gene data show CDR1 as SGHRS and CDR2 as YFSETQ. Trimming pared 7 bases from V and 8 bases from J, leaving 13 bases between. This CDR3 region has 13 residues. The repertoire was sequenced with immunoSEQ multiplex PCR; TCRdb's copy has only in-frame clones and lacks some. The data contain 380,000 or so clones, roughly 77% of them singletons. J is TRBJ1-6 and V is TRBV5-1, with TRBD1 as a possible D gene (5 bases). Sequenced material: peripheral blood. The sequence came from a human donor with acute or convalescent COVID-19. The donor label of this sample is uncertain. CDR3 nucleotide sequence: TGCGCCAGCCGAAGACAGCTGGATTCACCCCTCCACTTT. Protein: CASRRQLDSPLHF. Full variable domain (outside the CDR3, taken from reference TRBV5-1 and TRBJ1-6): KAGVTQTPRYLIKTRGQQVTLSCSPISGHRSVSWYQQTPGQGLQFLFEYFSETQRNKGNFPGRFSGRQFSNSRSEMNVSTLELGDSALYLCASRRQLDSPLHFGNGTRLTVT.